This T cell receptor (beta chain) was observed in a study of T cells in Graves' hyperthyroidism and ophthalmopathy. RNA transcripts provided the source from which TCR beta CDR3 regions were amplified. Using the HTBI primer set, a first-round RT-PCR was run on the TCR CDR3. A single record per CDR3 protein comes from TCRdb applying MiXCR to the multiplex PCR reads. Of roughly 500,000 distinct CDR3 sequences in the sample, approximately 44% were seen once. Exclusion criteria comprised uncontrolled infection, other autoimmune disease, pregnancy or lactation. Whole-study findings and limits: Among thyroid clonotypes expanded above 0.001, most also appeared in blood.

V was trimmed by 0 bases and J by 7 bases, leaving 14 bases between them. CDR1 is SGHRS, CDR2 YFSETQ, per germline. The CDR3 has 14 amino acids. This clonotype has ten or more counts. The antigen is undetermined. V usage is TRBV5-1 and J usage is TRBJ2-7; weak D call: TRBD2 (5 bases). The receptor comes from an adult woman with Graves' disease, either hyperthyroidism or ophthalmopathy (not recorded which). The specimen was peripheral blood or thyroid tissue (not recorded which). CDR3 protein: CASSLAAEGLEQYF. CDR3 coding DNA: TGCGCCAGCAGCTTGGCCGCTGAGGGTCTGGAGCAGTACTTC.